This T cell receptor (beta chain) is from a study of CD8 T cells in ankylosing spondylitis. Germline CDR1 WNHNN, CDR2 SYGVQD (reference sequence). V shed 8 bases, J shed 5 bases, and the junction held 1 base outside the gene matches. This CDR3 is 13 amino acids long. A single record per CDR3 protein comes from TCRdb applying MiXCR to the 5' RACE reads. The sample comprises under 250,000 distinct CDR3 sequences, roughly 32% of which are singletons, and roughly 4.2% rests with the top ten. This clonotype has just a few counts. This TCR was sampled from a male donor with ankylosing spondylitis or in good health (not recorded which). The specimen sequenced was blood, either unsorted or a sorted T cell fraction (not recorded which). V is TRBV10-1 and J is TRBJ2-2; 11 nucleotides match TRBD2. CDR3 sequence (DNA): TGCGCCAGCGCTAGCGGGGGGACCGGGGAGCTGTTTTTT. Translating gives CASASGGTGELFF.